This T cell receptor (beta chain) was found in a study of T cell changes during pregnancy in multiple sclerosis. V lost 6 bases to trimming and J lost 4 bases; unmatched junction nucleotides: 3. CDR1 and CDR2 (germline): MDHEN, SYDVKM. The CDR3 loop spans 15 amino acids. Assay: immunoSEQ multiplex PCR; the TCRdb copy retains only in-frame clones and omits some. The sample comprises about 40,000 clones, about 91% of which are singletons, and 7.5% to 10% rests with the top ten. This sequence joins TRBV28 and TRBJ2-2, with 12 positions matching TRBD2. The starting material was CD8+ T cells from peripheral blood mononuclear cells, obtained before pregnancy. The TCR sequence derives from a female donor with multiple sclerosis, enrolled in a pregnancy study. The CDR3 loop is CASSGLAGSTGELFF. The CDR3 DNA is TGTGCCAGCAGCGGACTAGCGGGATCCACCGGGGAGCTGTTTTTT.